The rows below give T cell receptor beta chains drawn from one sample of a study of human T cells and chemical hapten exposure. MiXCR, run by TCRdb on the RACE reads, gives a single entry per CDR3 protein. Among under 450,000 distinct CDR3 sequences listed, roughly 6.3% were seen once. This material consisted of whole blood, taken in connection with sensitization to the hapten diphenylcyclopropenone (DPC). These receptors all come from a woman between 18 and 29 years old with alopecia areata. Some clones in this sample may be carry-over from other donors' samples. Each CDR3 is given with its conserved first and last residue. A D gene is named only where the DNA matches it firmly. Expanded clones get a size class; other rows say once, few or many, or leave the size out.

clone size | CDR3 length | D gene | J gene | V gene | CDR3 protein | CDR3 DNA
few | 13 | - | TRBJ1-2 | TRBV20-1 | CSARVRANYGYTF | TGCAGTGCTAGGGTTAGGGCTAACTATGGCTACACCTTC
many | 13 | - | TRBJ2-7 | TRBV28 | CASSFYGAYEQYF | TGTGCCAGCAGTTTCTACGGAGCCTACGAGCAGTACTTC
many | 15 | TRBD2 | TRBJ2-3 | TRBV5-1 | CASSSLAGASDTQYF | TGCGCCAGCAGCTCCCTAGCGGGGGCCTCCGATACGCAGTATTTT
- | 13 | TRBD1 | TRBJ1-1 | TRBV12-3/TRBV12-4 | CASSYARTGKDFF | TGTGCCAGCAGTTACGCTAGGACAGGGAAGGATTTCTTT
few | 13 | - | TRBJ1-1 | TRBV11-3 | CASSPNENTEAFF | TGTGCCAGCAGCCCCAATGAGAACACTGAAGCTTTCTTT
- | 14 | - | TRBJ2-5 | TRBV6-5 | CASSYSITQETQYF | TGTGCCAGCAGTTACTCGATAACCCAGGAGACCCAGTACTTC
many | 16 | TRBD1 | TRBJ2-3 | TRBV9 | CASSSSRTGESDTQYF | TGTGCCAGCAGCTCCTCCCGGACAGGGGAATCAGATACGCAGTATTTT
few | 16 | - | TRBJ1-3 | TRBV7-2 | CASRRRVWEGKGSIYF | TGTGCCAGCAGGAGAAGAGTGTGGGAGGGGAAAGGGTCCATATATTTT
few | 14 | - | TRBJ1-3 | TRBV4-3 | CASSQEGWGNTIYF | TGCGCCAGCAGCCAAGAAGGTTGGGGAAACACCATATATTTT
few | 11 | - | TRBJ2-7 | TRBV5-1 | CASSYQGGQYF | TGCGCCAGCAGCTACCAGGGCGGTCAGTACTTC
few | 14 | TRBD1 | TRBJ2-7 | TRBV9 | CASSKGQGPAEQYF | TGTGCCAGCAGCAAAGGACAGGGCCCCGCCGAGCAGTACTTC
many | 15 | - | TRBJ1-5 | TRBV10-3 | CAISESGGGNQPQHF | TGTGCCATCAGTGAGTCGGGGGGAGGCAATCAGCCCCAGCATTTT
few | 14 | TRBD1 | TRBJ2-5 | TRBV7-9 | CASSSGTGQETQYF | TGTGCCAGCAGTTCAGGGACAGGTCAAGAGACCCAGTACTTC
few | 15 | - | TRBJ1-2 | TRBV7-9 | CASSLLTQADYGYTF | TGTGCCAGCAGCTTATTAACACAGGCTGACTATGGCTACACCTTC
many | 13 | - | TRBJ1-1 | TRBV27 | CASSIGFDTEAFF | TGTGCCAGCAGCATCGGGTTCGACACTGAAGCTTTCTTT
many | 14 | - | TRBJ2-3 | TRBV20-1 | CSARDRLNTDTQYF | TGCAGTGCTAGAGACAGGTTGAACACAGATACGCAGTATTTT
few | 15 | - | TRBJ2-6 | TRBV7-2 | CASSFSVSGANVLTF | TGTGCCAGCAGCTTTAGCGTCTCTGGGGCCAACGTCCTGACTTTC
- | 15 | - | TRBJ2-1 | TRBV4-1 | CASSQGPSSYNEQFF | TGCGCCAGCAGCCAAGGGCCCAGCTCCTACAATGAGCAGTTCTTC
few | 13 | - | TRBJ1-1 | TRBV3-1 | CASSQEGVTEAFF | TGTGCCAGCAGCCAAGAGGGGGTAACTGAAGCTTTCTTT
few | 17 | - | TRBJ2-7 | TRBV21-1 | CASSIWSRDRLISEQYF | TGTGCCAGCAGCATCTGGTCCCGGGACAGGTTAATATCCGAGCAGTACTTC
many | 15 | - | TRBJ1-2 | TRBV18 | CASSLGPLANYGYTF | TGTGCCAGCTCTCTCGGACCGCTCGCTAACTATGGCTACACCTTC
- | 14 | - | TRBJ1-6 | TRBV2 | CASIKTGGNSPLHF | TGTGCCAGCATCAAGACTGGGGGGAATTCACCCCTCCACTTT
- | 14 | TRBD1 | TRBJ2-7 | TRBV6-5 | CASSYATGAYEQYF | TGTGCCAGCAGTTACGCGACAGGGGCCTACGAGCAGTACTTC